The 20 T cell receptor beta chains below all came from one sample that was sequenced in a study of OX40 agonist ivuxolimab in advanced cancers. Some clones are missing from TCRdb's copy, which holds only in-frame ones; the method was immunoSEQ multiplex PCR. Here the sample spans about 73,000 clones, 65% to 90% being singletons. The sequencing used CD4+ or CD8+ T cells sorted from blood, collected in a trial of the OX40 agonist ivuxolimab. The receptors derive from an adult with an advanced solid tumor such as melanoma, head and neck, liver or kidney cancer.

The V gene is TRBV5-1, the J gene TRBJ2-7; 9 bases map to TRBD1. Per the germline V gene, CDR1 is SGHRS and CDR2 is YFSETQ. CDR3 size: 15 residues. The V and J ends lost 3 bases and 2 bases, in that order; junction bases with no gene match: 6. CDR3: CASSSTGGLTYEQYF. CDR3 bases: TGCGCCAGCAGCTCGACAGGGGGACTAACCTACGAGCAGTACTTC.

This clone was recorded once. This rearrangement joins TRBV7-2 to TRBJ2-5, with TRBD2 identical over 13 bases. This CDR3 region has 14 residues. V dropped 8 bases and J dropped 5; count of bases not matched to a gene: 5. The germline gives CDR1 SGHTA, CDR2 FQGNSA. CDR3 region: CASRLAGGWETQYF. CDR3 DNA sequence: TGTGCCAGCCGACTAGCGGGAGGATGGGAGACCCAGTACTTC.

The genes are TRBV6-6 and TRBJ1-5; D call uncertain. V lost 10 bases and J lost 1, with 8 bases in between. Looked up from germline, CDR1 is MNHNY and CDR2 is SVGAGI (reference sequence). The CDR3 runs to 12 residues. As DNA, the CDR3 is TGTGCCATCTGTAACAGCAATCAGCCCCAGCATTTT. Translation gives CAICNSNQPQHF.

The rearrangement uses TRBV6-1 and TRBJ1-2; D unclear. CDR3 length: 16 amino acids. The V gene lost 0 bases and the J gene lost 4 bases, with 15 bases spanning the gap. Per the germline V gene, CDR1 is MNHNS and CDR2 is SASEGT. The CDR3 sequence: CASSEARRIHSYGYTF. The CDR3 DNA sequence: TGTGCCAGCAGTGAAGCCAGAAGGATACATTCCTATGGCTACACCTTC.

The chain carries TRBV30 and TRBJ2-7; unclear D gene. This CDR3 spans 15 amino acids. Deletions cut 2 bases from V and 7 bases from J, with 21 bases between. CDR1 is GTSNPN and CDR2 is SVGIG in the germline V gene (reference sequence). The CDR3, as DNA: TGTGCCTGGAGTACCCGGAGAAGCCGTCTTGTAGAGCAGTACTTC. Encoded protein: CAWSTRRSRLVEQYF.

The chain carries TRBV5-8 and TRBJ2-1, with TRBD2 matching over 8 bases. Trimming removed 6 bases from V and 6 bases from J; junction bases left unmatched: 14. Germline V gives CDR1 SGHTS, CDR2 YDEGEE. This CDR3 is 16 amino acids long. CDR3 nucleotide sequence: TGTGCCAGCATCCACCCGGGACTAGTAGTCGTCAATGAGCAGTTCTTC. It encodes CASIHPGLVVVNEQFF.

The CDR3 spells CASSLFSGQGSNEQFF. For the CDR3, the DNA is TGTGCCAGCAGCTTATTCTCGGGACAGGGGAGCAATGAGCAGTTCTTC. The J gene is TRBJ2-1, the V gene TRBV7-7, with 10 bases fitting TRBD1. CDR3 length equals 16 residues. The trim removed 2 bases at V and 6 bases at J, leaving 7 bases unmatched. Germline-derived CDR1 and CDR2 are SSHAT and FNYEAQ (reference sequence).

The chain recombines TRBV18 with TRBJ2-2, with 9 bases lining up with TRBD2. With 5 bases clipped from V and 6 bases from J, the junction kept 10 bases outside the gene matches. In germline, CDR1 is KGHSH, CDR2 LQKENI. The CDR3 consists of 16 residues. CDR3 DNA: TGTGCCAGCTCATTCTCTAGCGGGACCGGCGCCGGGGAGCTGTTTTTT. Amino acids: CASSFSSGTGAGELFF.

Notes on this clone: Within the sample, other DNA sequences also encode this same CDR3. The rearrangement links TRBV6-5 to TRBJ2-7; possibly TRBD1 for D (6 bases). Per germline, CDR1 MNHEY and CDR2 SVGAGI. The CDR3 runs to 13 residues. Trimming took off 4 bases at V and 3 bases at J, with 10 bases between the two ends. Here the CDR3 DNA reads TGTGCCAGCAGTTCTGGACAGAACTACGAGCAGTACTTC. As protein: CASSSGQNYEQYF.

The rearrangement uses TRBV19 and TRBJ2-2; D may be TRBD1 (7 bases). CDR3 size: 16 residues. From germline, CDR1 is LNHDA and CDR2 SQIVND (reference sequence). The V end lost 0 bases, the J end lost 4 bases, and 12 bases lay between the germline ends. CDR3 sequence reads: CASSIDPRGATGELFF. As DNA, the CDR3 is TGTGCCAGTAGTATAGATCCCAGGGGGGCCACCGGGGAGCTGTTTTTT.

This clone appeared a single time. The CDR3 bases are TGTGCCTGGAGTTCGTCCTATAATTCACCCCTCCACTTT. This sequence encodes CAWSSSYNSPLHF. The chain couples TRBV30 to TRBJ1-6, with D unclear. This CDR3 is 13 amino acids long. V lost 2 bases to trimming and J lost 1 base, with 3 bases between them. CDR1 GTSNPN and CDR2 SVGIG come from the germline V gene (reference sequence). Based on the CDR3 plus reference TRBV30 and TRBJ1-6, the full variable domain is SQTIHQWPATLVQPVGSPLSLECTVEGTSNPNLYWYRQAAGRGLQLLFYSVGIGQISSEVPQNLSASRPQDRQFILSSKKLLLSDSGFYLCAWSSSYNSPLHFGNGTRLTVT.

The V call is TRBV10-2, the J call TRBJ1-1; D might be TRBD1 (5 bases). The V end was cut by 7 bases, the J end by 2 bases, with 11 bases between. Germline values: CDR1 WSHSY, CDR2 SAAADI. This CDR3 comprises 13 residues. For the CDR3, the DNA is TGCGCCAGCACGAACAGGAGAAACACTGAAGCTTTCTTT. This translates into CASTNRRNTEAFF.

This chain links TRBV11-2 with TRBJ2-5; D remains unclear. Germline assignment: CDR1 SGHAT and CDR2 FQNNGV. The V end was cut by 1 base, the J end by 5 bases, with 11 bases between. The CDR3 spans 14 residues. CDR3 residues: CASSLAPWGETQYF. The CDR3 DNA sequence: TGTGCCAGCAGCTTAGCCCCGTGGGGTGAGACCCAGTACTTC.

This chain links TRBV27 with TRBJ1-1; maybe TRBD1 (5 bases). CDR3 size: 14 residues. V was clipped by 6 bases and J by 1 base, with 12 bases between them. Germline V gene sequence: CDR1 MNHEY, CDR2 SMNVEV (reference sequence). The DNA of the CDR3 is TGTGCCAGCAGGGGGCATCCTACGAACACTGAAGCTTTCTTT. Residues: CASRGHPTNTEAFF.

The genes are TRBV11-3 and TRBJ2-7; TRBD1 matches 9 bases. The V gene's germline CDR1 is SGHNT and CDR2 YENEEA. The CDR3 runs to 13 residues. With V trimmed by 4 bases and J by 7 bases, 5 bases remained unmatched. CDR3 sequence: CASSSLQGAEQYF. CDR3 coding DNA: TGTGCCAGCAGCTCACTACAGGGGGCTGAGCAGTACTTC.

The chain carries TRBV4-1 and TRBJ2-7; 12 nucleotides match TRBD1. Trimming at V came to 1 base and at J to 6 bases, leaving 4 bases not matched to a gene. The CDR3 length is 15 residues. Germline CDR1 reads MGHRA; CDR2 reads YSYEKL. CDR3 DNA sequence: TGCGCCAGCAGCCAAGGGGGACAGGGGGCAGGCGAGCAGTACTTC. This gives the protein CASSQGGQGAGEQYF.

This sequence joins TRBV5-5 and TRBJ2-3, with 10 bases lining up with TRBD2. The V gene's germline CDR1 is SGHKS and CDR2 YYEKEE (reference sequence). There are 17 residues in the CDR3. The V and J ends lost 4 bases and 1 base, in that order; junction bases with no gene match: 9. Written as DNA, the CDR3 is TGTGCCAGCAGCCCCGCTAGCGGGAGCTTTGGCACAGATACGCAGTATTTT. Protein: CASSPASGSFGTDTQYF.

The chain uses TRBV2 and TRBJ2-3; TRBD2 matches 9 bases. The CDR3 has 14 residues. V was pared by 6 bases and J by 0 bases, with 1 base of the junction left unmatched. Germline V gene data show CDR1 as SNHLY and CDR2 as FYNNEI. The CDR3 spells CASSLAGSTDTQYF. CDR3 bases: TGTGCCAGCAGCCTAGCGGGAAGCACAGATACGCAGTATTTT. Variable domain in full (rest from reference TRBV2 and TRBJ2-3): EPEVTQTPSHQVTQMGQEVILRCVPISNHLYFYWYRQILGQKVEFLVSFYNNEISEKSEIFDDQFSVERPDGSNFTLKIRSTKLEDSAMYFCASSLAGSTDTQYFGPGTRLTVL.

This clone has a handful of counts. This chain connects TRBV4-1 to TRBJ2-3, with a weak D call TRBD2 (6 bases). Trimming pared 4 bases from V and 7 bases from J, leaving 21 bases between. CDR3 length equals 16 residues. Germline loops: CDR1 MGHRA, CDR2 YSYEKL. CDR3 sequence (DNA): TGCGCCAGCAGCCCATACGGGACCCAGGAGGGGAATACGCAGTATTTT. This codes for CASSPYGTQEGNTQYF.

This chain uses TRBV14 with TRBJ2-5; 9 positions agree with TRBD2. Losses at the gene ends were 1 base for V and 2 bases for J; bases not matched to a gene: 8. Germline V gives CDR1 SGHDN, CDR2 FVKESK. The CDR3 loop spans 17 amino acids. CDR3 in amino acids: CASSQASGLASQETQYF. In DNA, the CDR3 is TGTGCCAGCAGCCAAGCTTCCGGACTAGCGTCACAAGAGACCCAGTACTTC.